This T cell receptor (beta chain) is drawn from a study of graft-versus-host responses after intestinal transplantation. At the level of the study: Induction using anti-thymocyte globulin, followed by tacrolimus and steroids for roughly 3 years, was given to all recipients. Study-level findings and limits: There were GvH clones found in recipient marrow, and some of them appeared first in ileum or blood.

The CDR3 spans 14 residues. Trimming took off 1 base at V and 6 bases at J, with 9 bases between the two ends. From germline, CDR1 is MNHEY and CDR2 SVGAGI. To note about this clone: Its antigen is currently unknown.

Repertoires were generated with immunoSEQ multiplex PCR, while TCRdb's copy carries only in-frame clones and drops some. The sample holds under 140,000 clones; 93% are singletons and the top ten take around 0.49%. The source was unstimulated CD8+ T cells sorted from spleen or lymph node cells, collected before intestinal transplant. This rearrangement joins TRBV6-5 to TRBJ2-2, with D unclear. The receptor was derived from a human donor who received an intestinal transplant. The CDR3 coding sequence is TGTGCCAGCAGTTACTTTAGGGCGGCCGGGGAGCTGTTTTTT. The encoded protein is CASSYFRAAGELFF.